Following are 4 T cell receptor beta chains from one sample sequenced in a study of human T cells and chemical hapten exposure. The time point here: patch test 2, 6 weeks after DPC sensitization. Treatment reported: therapeutic diphenylcyclopropenone sensitization with weekly scalp DPC. TCRdb reprocessed the RACE reads with MiXCR, giving one entry per CDR3 protein. The sample records 84,000 or so distinct CDR3 sequences, about a tenth being singletons. The material sequenced was whole blood, taken in connection with sensitization to the hapten diphenylcyclopropenone (DPC). The receptors here all came from a woman in her 30s with alopecia areata. Some clones in this sample may be carry-over from other donors' samples.

This clonotype was observed many times. The genes are TRBV29-1 and TRBJ2-3, with 8 bases aligning to TRBD2. The CDR3 is 14 amino acids. Trimming at V came to 5 bases and at J to 1 base, leaving 5 bases not matched to a gene. Germline CDR1 reads SQVTM; CDR2 reads ANQGSEA. CDR3 in DNA: TGCAGCGTTCGGGGGGGCCGCGGCACAGATACGCAGTATTTT. Amino acids: CSVRGGRGTDTQYF.

This clonotype has at least ten counts. The gene calls are TRBV6-2 or TRBV6-3 and TRBJ1-4, with 9 nucleotides matching TRBD1. This CDR3 region has 18 residues. Trimming removed 6 bases from V and 3 bases from J; junction bases left unmatched: 14. Germline CDR1 reads MNHEY; CDR2 reads SVGEGT. CDR3 bases: TGTGCCAGCAGGATGGGACAGGGAGGTCCCGCGGCTAATGAAAAACTGTTTTTT. This encodes CASRMGQGGPAANEKLFF.

This clonotype was seen a few times. This chain joins TRBV29-1 and TRBJ2-5; TRBD1 matches 8 bases. With V trimmed by 7 bases and J by 5 bases, 9 bases remained unmatched. Germline loops: CDR1 SQVTM, CDR2 ANQGSEA. This CDR3 is built from 13 residues. CDR3 DNA sequence: TGCAGCGCCCTAACAGGGGGAGGTGAGACCCAGTACTTC. It specifies CSALTGGGETQYF.

This clonotype occurred many times. The chain joins TRBV6-2 or TRBV6-3 to TRBJ2-1, with 10 positions matching TRBD2. The ends lost 6 bases at V and 7 bases at J; junction bases unmatched: 12. CDR1 and CDR2 from the germline V gene are MNHEY and SVGEGT. The CDR3 is made up of 16 amino acids. CDR3 nucleotide sequence: TGTGCCAGCAGCCCTAAAAGCGGGAGGGCCAAGAATGAGCAGTTCTTC. The encoded protein is CASSPKSGRAKNEQFF.